This TCR beta chain came from a study of T cell changes during pregnancy in multiple sclerosis. This CDR3 is 17 amino acids long. The V gene's germline CDR1 is MDHEN and CDR2 SYDVKM. Trimming stripped 5 bases from V and 5 bases from J, with 21 bases between. Using immunoSEQ multiplex PCR, the repertoire was profiled, and TCRdb retains in-frame clones only, with some absent. The sample has approximately 100,000 clones, 90% to 95% seen once. The V gene is TRBV28, the J gene TRBJ1-4, with D perhaps TRBD1 (6 bases). The clonotype originates from a female donor in good health, enrolled as a control in a pregnancy study. Specimen: peripheral blood, collected after pregnancy. CDR3 in amino acids: CASSPPWWGHSNEKLFF. The CDR3 DNA sequence: TGTGCCAGCAGTCCCCCGTGGTGGGGGCACTCCAATGAAAAACTGTTTTTT.